Below, one T cell receptor beta chain is given with its context. Its antigen remains unknown. The data belong to a study of OX40 agonist ivuxolimab in advanced cancers. Assay: immunoSEQ multiplex PCR; the TCRdb copy retains only in-frame clones and omits some. This sample has 100,000 to 150,000 clones, with over 75% found just once. Overall study findings and caveats: Some of the lowest clonal expansion was seen in partial responders at 0.1-3.0 mg/kg.

Material: CD4+ or CD8+ T cells sorted from blood, obtained in a trial of the OX40 agonist ivuxolimab. The clonotype was recovered from an adult with an advanced solid tumor such as melanoma, head and neck, liver or kidney cancer.

As DNA, the CDR3 is TGTGCCAGCAGTTGGGACAGGGCGCGAACCATGAACACTGAAGCTTTCTTT. The encoded protein is CASSWDRARTMNTEAFF. The rearrangement joins TRBV28 to TRBJ1-1; 9 bases are a match to TRBD1. Unmatched junction bases numbered 9, after V lost 4 bases and J lost 0 bases. CDR1 is MDHEN and CDR2 is SYDVKM in the germline V gene. The CDR3 covers 17 residues.